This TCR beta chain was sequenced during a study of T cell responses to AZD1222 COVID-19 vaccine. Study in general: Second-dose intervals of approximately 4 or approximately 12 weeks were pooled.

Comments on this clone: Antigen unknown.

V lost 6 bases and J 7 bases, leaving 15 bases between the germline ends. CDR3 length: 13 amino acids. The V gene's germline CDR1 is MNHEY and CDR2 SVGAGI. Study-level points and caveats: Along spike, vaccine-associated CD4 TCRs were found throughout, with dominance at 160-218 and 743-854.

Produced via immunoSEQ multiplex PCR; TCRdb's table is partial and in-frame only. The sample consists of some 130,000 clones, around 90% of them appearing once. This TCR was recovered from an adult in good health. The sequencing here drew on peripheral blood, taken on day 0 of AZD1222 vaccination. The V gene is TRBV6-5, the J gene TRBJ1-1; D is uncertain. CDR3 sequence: CASREGVYGEAFF. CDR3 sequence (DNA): TGTGCCAGCAGGGAGGGTGTTTACGGTGAAGCTTTCTTT.